A selection of T cell receptor beta chains follows, all from one sample in a study of CD8+ T cells in alopecia areata. Only in-frame clones appear in the TCRdb table, and some are missing; sequencing was by immunoSEQ multiplex PCR. The sample lists 150,000 or so clones, around 86% occurring once. The specimen was CD8+ T cells sorted from blood, collected at week 0. The receptors stem from a human donor with alopecia areata. Both conserved end residues are part of each CDR3. A D gene is named only where the DNA matches it firmly. Size tells how often a clone was seen (once, few, many) or the class of an expanded clone, and some rows leave it out.

D gene: .
J gene: TRBJ2-7
clone size: .
V gene: TRBV4-1
CDR3 protein: CASSQGGTSSYEQYF
CDR3 DNA: TGCGCCAGCAGCCAAGGGGGGACATCCTCCTACGAGCAGTACTTC

D gene: TRBD2
J gene: TRBJ2-7
clone size: .
V gene: TRBV7-2
CDR3 protein: CASSLTGTRAYEQYF
CDR3 DNA: TGTGCCAGCAGCTTAACTGGGACTAGAGCCTACGAGCAGTACTTC

D gene: .
J gene: TRBJ2-7
clone size: .
V gene: TRBV9
CDR3 protein: CASSEGTGDYEQYF
CDR3 DNA: TGTGCCAGCAGCGAGGGGACTGGGGATTACGAGCAGTACTTC

D gene: .
J gene: TRBJ2-1
clone size: .
V gene: TRBV9
CDR3 protein: CASSSGVEQFF
CDR3 DNA: TGTGCCAGCAGCTCGGGGGTTGAGCAGTTCTTC

D gene: TRBD1
J gene: TRBJ2-6
clone size: .
V gene: TRBV7-9
CDR3 protein: CASSLEGQGSSGANVLTF
CDR3 DNA: TGTGCCAGCAGCTTAGAGGGACAGGGCTCCTCTGGGGCCAACGTCCTGACTTTC

D gene: .
J gene: TRBJ2-7
clone size: .
V gene: TRBV19
CDR3 protein: CASSQGSGGYEQYF
CDR3 DNA: TGTGCCAGTAGCCAGGGTTCGGGCGGCTACGAGCAGTACTTC

D gene: TRBD1
J gene: TRBJ2-7
clone size: .
V gene: TRBV5-1
CDR3 protein: CASSLAGQGIDEQYF
CDR3 DNA: TGCGCCAGCAGCTTGGCGGGACAGGGTATAGACGAGCAGTACTTC

D gene: .
J gene: TRBJ2-7
clone size: .
V gene: TRBV6-5
CDR3 protein: CASSWDNYGQYF
CDR3 DNA: TGTGCCAGCAGTTGGGACAATTACGGGCAGTACTTC

D gene: TRBD1
J gene: TRBJ1-2
clone size: .
V gene: TRBV5-4
CDR3 protein: CASSHDRVANYGYTF
CDR3 DNA: TGTGCCAGCAGCCACGACAGGGTGGCGAACTATGGCTACACCTTC

D gene: TRBD2
J gene: TRBJ2-1
clone size: .
V gene: TRBV10-2
CDR3 protein: CASSELGLAVGNEQFF
CDR3 DNA: TGCGCCAGCAGTGAGTTAGGACTAGCGGTGGGCAATGAGCAGTTCTTC

D gene: .
J gene: TRBJ2-2
clone size: once
V gene: TRBV30
CDR3 protein: CAWSGTYTGELFF
CDR3 DNA: TGTGCCTGGAGTGGTACCTACACCGGGGAGCTGTTTTTT

D gene: .
J gene: TRBJ1-1
clone size: .
V gene: TRBV15
CDR3 protein: CATSPNLGTVFEAFF
CDR3 DNA: TGTGCCACCAGCCCAAACCTCGGGACGGTATTTGAAGCTTTCTTT

D gene: TRBD1
J gene: TRBJ2-7
clone size: .
V gene: TRBV5-1
CDR3 protein: CASSDEGASVYEQYF
CDR3 DNA: TGCGCCAGCAGCGATGAGGGGGCTTCAGTCTACGAGCAGTACTTC

D gene: TRBD1
J gene: TRBJ2-1
clone size: .
V gene: TRBV7-9
CDR3 protein: CASSRPRGPYNEQFF
CDR3 DNA: TGTGCCAGCAGCCGCCCCAGGGGGCCCTACAATGAGCAGTTCTTC

D gene: .
J gene: TRBJ2-3
clone size: .
V gene: TRBV5-1
CDR3 protein: CASSLESVYTDTQYF
CDR3 DNA: TGCGCCAGCAGCTTGGAGTCAGTGTACACAGATACGCAGTATTTT

D gene: .
J gene: TRBJ2-7
clone size: .
V gene: TRBV5-4
CDR3 protein: CASSAGTPKGPYEQYF
CDR3 DNA: TGTGCCAGCAGCGCCGGGACACCAAAGGGTCCCTACGAGCAGTACTTC

D gene: TRBD2
J gene: TRBJ2-1
clone size: few
V gene: TRBV5-4
CDR3 protein: CASSSWELAVEQFF
CDR3 DNA: TGTGCCAGCAGCTCCTGGGAACTAGCGGTTGAGCAGTTCTTC

D gene: .
J gene: TRBJ1-2
clone size: .
V gene: TRBV5-6
CDR3 protein: CASSLGTPGGYGYTF
CDR3 DNA: TGTGCCAGCAGCTTGGGGACCCCTGGAGGCTATGGCTACACCTTC

D gene: .
J gene: TRBJ2-3
clone size: .
V gene: TRBV21-1
CDR3 protein: CASSPGLQGLDEQTQYF
CDR3 DNA: TGTGCCAGCAGCCCTGGACTCCAGGGACTCGATGAACAGACGCAGTATTTT

D gene: .
J gene: TRBJ1-2
clone size: .
V gene: TRBV29-1
CDR3 protein: CSVEGRNYGYTF
CDR3 DNA: TGCAGCGTTGAGGGAAGGAACTATGGCTACACCTTC

D gene: TRBD2
J gene: TRBJ2-5
clone size: .
V gene: TRBV7-8
CDR3 protein: CASTTPTSGWGETQYF
CDR3 DNA: TGTGCCAGCACCACTCCAACTAGCGGCTGGGGAGAGACCCAGTACTTC

D gene: .
J gene: TRBJ2-3
clone size: .
V gene: TRBV7-3
CDR3 protein: CASSLSGPMGAQYF
CDR3 DNA: TGTGCCAGCAGCTTATCTGGCCCCATGGGGGCGCAGTATTTT

D gene: .
J gene: TRBJ2-3
clone size: .
V gene: TRBV9
CDR3 protein: CASSQYRTLSTDTQYF
CDR3 DNA: TGTGCCAGCAGCCAATACCGGACACTCAGCACAGATACGCAGTATTTT

D gene: TRBD1
J gene: TRBJ1-4
clone size: .
V gene: TRBV6-5
CDR3 protein: CASSTGTVKNEKLFF
CDR3 DNA: TGTGCCAGCAGTACCGGGACAGTCAAGAATGAAAAACTGTTTTTT

D gene: TRBD1
J gene: TRBJ2-1
clone size: .
V gene: TRBV29-1
CDR3 protein: CSVEDPSTGSSYNEQFF
CDR3 DNA: TGCAGCGTTGAAGATCCCTCGACAGGGAGCTCCTACAATGAGCAGTTCTTC

D gene: .
J gene: TRBJ2-1
clone size: .
V gene: TRBV9
CDR3 protein: CASSVSHNEQFF
CDR3 DNA: TGTGCCAGCAGCGTGAGTCACAATGAGCAGTTCTTC